Described below is a single T cell receptor (beta chain) sequence and its context. As yet, its antigen is unknown. The data were taken from a study of neoadjuvant nivolumab and ipilimumab in lung cancer. Study-level points and caveats: Only two of four nivolumab-treated tumors gained richness and clonality by surgery.

TCRdb's table, derived via immunoSEQ multiplex PCR, lists solely in-frame clones and lacks some. The sample consists of 30,000 to 35,000 clones, 90% of them appearing once. V was cut by 4 bases and J by 2 bases, with 12 bases left in between. CDR1 SGHRS and CDR2 YFSETQ come from the germline V gene. The CDR3 is made up of 14 amino acids. The rearrangement uses TRBV5-1 and TRBJ1-2, with D unclear. The sequencing here drew on peripheral blood, taken after neoadjuvant nivolumab, alone or with ipilimumab, at or shortly before surgery. This receptor was obtained from an adult with non-small cell lung cancer. CDR3 sequence: CASSPAGGNYGYTF. The CDR3 nucleotides read TGCGCCAGCAGCCCTGCCGGTGGGAACTATGGCTACACCTTC.